This T cell receptor beta chain was sequenced for a study of cytomegalovirus exposure and HLA in healthy donors. Study-level information: The roughly 120 million unique TCR beta sequences, from about 180 million T cells, were found by an earlier analysis.

Primers: 60 Vbeta forward and 13 Jbeta reverse. Here immunoSEQ multiplex PCR was the method, and the copy in TCRdb shows in-frame clones only, minus some. Of approximately 120,000 clones in the sample, roughly three quarters were seen once. Whole-study findings and limits: A link between a missense DCLRE1C variant and TCR beta V- and J-gene trimming emerged from a later analysis. Across donors, sequencing depth was assumed by presence/absence analyses to be roughly uniform. Productive rates of about 87% or about 30% were seen for most TCR beta V segments in an earlier analysis.

J was trimmed by 4 bases and V by 4 bases; bases with no gene match: 6. Looked up from germline, CDR1 is SGHRS and CDR2 is YFSETQ. The CDR3 runs 15 residues. To note about this clone: Antigen: not known.

Source material: PBMCs. This sequence joins TRBV5-1 and TRBJ2-7; the match to TRBD1 covers 12 bases. The clonotype was recovered from a woman aged 45-65 years in good health and CMV-seropositive. In DNA form, the CDR3 reads TGCGCCAGCAGCCTTCGGGACAGGGGGCCTTACGAGCAGTACTTC. It is translated as CASSLRDRGPYEQYF.